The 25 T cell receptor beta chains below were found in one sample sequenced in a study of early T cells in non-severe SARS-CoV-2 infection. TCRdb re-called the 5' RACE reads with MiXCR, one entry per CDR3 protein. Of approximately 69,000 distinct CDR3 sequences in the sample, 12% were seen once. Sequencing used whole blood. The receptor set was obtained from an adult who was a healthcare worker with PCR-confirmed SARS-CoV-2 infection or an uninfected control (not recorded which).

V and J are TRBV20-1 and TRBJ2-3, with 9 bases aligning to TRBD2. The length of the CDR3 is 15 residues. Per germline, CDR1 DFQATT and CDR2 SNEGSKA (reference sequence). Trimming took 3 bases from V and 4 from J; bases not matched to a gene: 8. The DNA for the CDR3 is TGCAGTGCTAGGGATTCCGGGACTAGCCCAGATACGCAGTATTTT. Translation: CSARDSGTSPDTQYF.

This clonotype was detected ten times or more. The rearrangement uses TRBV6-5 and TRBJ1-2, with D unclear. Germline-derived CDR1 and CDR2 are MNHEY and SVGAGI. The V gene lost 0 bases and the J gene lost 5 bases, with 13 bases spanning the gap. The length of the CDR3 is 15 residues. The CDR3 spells CASSYSADGVYGYTF. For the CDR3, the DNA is TGTGCCAGCAGTTACTCAGCGGACGGAGTTTATGGCTACACCTTC.

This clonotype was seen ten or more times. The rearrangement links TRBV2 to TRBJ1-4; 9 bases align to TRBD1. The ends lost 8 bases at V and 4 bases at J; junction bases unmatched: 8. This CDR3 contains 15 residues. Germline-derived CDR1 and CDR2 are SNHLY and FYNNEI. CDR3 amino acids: CASCRDRDRNEKLFF. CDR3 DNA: TGTGCCAGCTGCCGGGACAGGGACCGTAATGAAAAACTGTTTTTT.

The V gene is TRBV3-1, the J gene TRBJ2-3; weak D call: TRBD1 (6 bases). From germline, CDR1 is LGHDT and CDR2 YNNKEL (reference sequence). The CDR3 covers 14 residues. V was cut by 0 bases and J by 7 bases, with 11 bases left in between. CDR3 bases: TGTGCCAGCAGCCAAGATCAAGGGACAAATACGCAGTATTTT. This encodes CASSQDQGTNTQYF.

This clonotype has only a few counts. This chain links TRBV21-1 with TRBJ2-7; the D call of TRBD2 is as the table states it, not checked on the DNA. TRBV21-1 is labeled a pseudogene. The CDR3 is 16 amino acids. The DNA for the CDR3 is TGTGCCAGCAACAAAGGGGGCCAGCGGGTCTCCTACGAGCAGTACTTC. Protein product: CASNKGGQRVSYEQYF.

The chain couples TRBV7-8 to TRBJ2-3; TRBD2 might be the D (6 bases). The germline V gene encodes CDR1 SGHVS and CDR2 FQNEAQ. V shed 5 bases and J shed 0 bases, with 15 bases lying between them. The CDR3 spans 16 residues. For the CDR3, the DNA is TGTGCCAGCAGCATATCGGGAGAGTCTAGCACAGATACGCAGTATTTT. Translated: CASSISGESSTDTQYF. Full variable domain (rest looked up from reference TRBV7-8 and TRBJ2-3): GAGVSQSPRYKVAKRGQDVALRCDPISGHVSLFWYQQALGQGPEFLTYFQNEAQLDKSGLPSDRFFAERPEGSVSTLKIQRTQQEDSAVYLCASSISGESSTDTQYFGPGTRLTVL.

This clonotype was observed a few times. The CDR3 region is CSARDPGGPGEQYF. CDR3 bases: TGCAGTGCTAGAGATCCAGGCGGGCCAGGCGAGCAGTACTTC. The V and J genes are TRBV20-1 and TRBJ2-7; TRBD2 might be the D (5 bases). Germline V gene data show CDR1 as DFQATT and CDR2 as SNEGSKA (reference sequence). V lost 0 bases and J lost 6, with 15 bases in between. The CDR3 contains 14 residues.

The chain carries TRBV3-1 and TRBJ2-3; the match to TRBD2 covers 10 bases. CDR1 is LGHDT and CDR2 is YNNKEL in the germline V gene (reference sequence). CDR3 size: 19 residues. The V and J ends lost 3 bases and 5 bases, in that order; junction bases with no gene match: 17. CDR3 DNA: TGTGCCAGCAGCCAGGATCGTCGCGGAGCGGGGGGGCCGTTAGATACGCAGTATTTT. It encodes CASSQDRRGAGGPLDTQYF.

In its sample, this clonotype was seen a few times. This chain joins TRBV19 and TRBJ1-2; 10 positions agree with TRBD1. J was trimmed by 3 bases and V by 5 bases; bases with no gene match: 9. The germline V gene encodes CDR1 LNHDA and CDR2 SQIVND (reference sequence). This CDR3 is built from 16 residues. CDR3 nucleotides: TGTGCCAGTAGTCCTCTCCGGGACAGGGGTGACTATGGCTACACCTTC. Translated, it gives CASSPLRDRGDYGYTF.

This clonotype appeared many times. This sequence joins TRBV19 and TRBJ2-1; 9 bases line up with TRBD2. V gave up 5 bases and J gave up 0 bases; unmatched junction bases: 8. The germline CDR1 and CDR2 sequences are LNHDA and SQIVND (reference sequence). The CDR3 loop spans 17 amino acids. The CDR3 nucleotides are TGTGCCAGTAGTCTGCTAGCGGGGCCGAGCTCCTACAATGAGCAGTTCTTC. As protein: CASSLLAGPSSYNEQFF.

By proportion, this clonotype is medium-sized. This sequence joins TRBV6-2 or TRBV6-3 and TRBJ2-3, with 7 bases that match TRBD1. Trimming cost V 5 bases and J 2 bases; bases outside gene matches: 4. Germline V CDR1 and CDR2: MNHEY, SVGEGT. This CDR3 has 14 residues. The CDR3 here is CASSMGQTTDTQYF. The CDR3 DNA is TGTGCCAGCAGTATGGGACAGACCACAGATACGCAGTATTTT.

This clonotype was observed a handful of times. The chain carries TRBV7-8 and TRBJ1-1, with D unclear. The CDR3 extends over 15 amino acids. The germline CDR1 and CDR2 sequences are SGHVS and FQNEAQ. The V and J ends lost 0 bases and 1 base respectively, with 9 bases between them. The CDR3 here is CASSLAGSWNTEAFF. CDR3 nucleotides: TGTGCCAGCAGCTTAGCAGGCAGTTGGAACACTGAAGCTTTCTTT.

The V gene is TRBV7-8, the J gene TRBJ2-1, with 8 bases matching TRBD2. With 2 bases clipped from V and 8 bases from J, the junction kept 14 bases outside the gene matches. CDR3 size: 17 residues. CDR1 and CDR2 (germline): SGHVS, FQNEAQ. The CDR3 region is CASSLRRLARGRDEQFF. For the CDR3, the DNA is TGTGCCAGCAGCTTACGACGACTAGCGCGGGGGAGGGATGAGCAGTTCTTC.

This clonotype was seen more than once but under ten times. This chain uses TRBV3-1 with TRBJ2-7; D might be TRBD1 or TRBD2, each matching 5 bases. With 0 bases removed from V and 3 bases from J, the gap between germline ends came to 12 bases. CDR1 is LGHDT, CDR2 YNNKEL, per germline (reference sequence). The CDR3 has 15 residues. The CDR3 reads CASSQDGAGDYEQYF. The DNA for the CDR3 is TGTGCCAGCAGCCAAGACGGGGCGGGCGACTACGAGCAGTACTTC.

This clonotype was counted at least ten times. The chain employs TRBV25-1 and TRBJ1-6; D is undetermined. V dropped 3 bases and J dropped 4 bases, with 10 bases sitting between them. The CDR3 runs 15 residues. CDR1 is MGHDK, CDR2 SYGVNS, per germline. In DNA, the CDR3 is TGTGCCAGCAGTGATAGAACAGAGTATAATTCACCCCTCCACTTT. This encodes CASSDRTEYNSPLHF.

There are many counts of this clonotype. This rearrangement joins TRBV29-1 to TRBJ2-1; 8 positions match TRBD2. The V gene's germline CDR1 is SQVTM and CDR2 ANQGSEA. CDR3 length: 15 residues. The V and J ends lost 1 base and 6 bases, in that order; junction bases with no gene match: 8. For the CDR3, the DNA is TGCAGCGTTGAAGGGTCGAGCGGGAGAAGCAATGAGCAGTTCTTC. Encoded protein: CSVEGSSGRSNEQFF.

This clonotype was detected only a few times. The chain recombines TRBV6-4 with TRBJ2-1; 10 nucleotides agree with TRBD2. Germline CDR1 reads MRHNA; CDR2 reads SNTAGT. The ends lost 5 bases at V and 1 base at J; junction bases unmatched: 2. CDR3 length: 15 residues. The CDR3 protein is CASSQREGSYNEQFF. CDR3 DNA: TGTGCCAGCAGTCAGCGGGAGGGATCCTACAATGAGCAGTTCTTC.

The CDR3 nucleotides are TGTGCCAGCAGCTTAGACCCGGCGGATGAAGCTTTCTTT. Its protein is CASSLDPADEAFF. The chain links TRBV7-6 to TRBJ1-1, with D unresolved. In germline, CDR1 is SGHVS, CDR2 FNYEAQ. This CDR3 contains 13 residues. V was shortened by 1 base and J by 7 bases, with 10 bases between the two germline ends.

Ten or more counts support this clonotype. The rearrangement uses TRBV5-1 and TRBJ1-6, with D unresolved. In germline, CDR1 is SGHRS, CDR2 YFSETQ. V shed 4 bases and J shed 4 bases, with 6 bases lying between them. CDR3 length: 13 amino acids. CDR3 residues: CASSTGYNSPLHF. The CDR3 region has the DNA TGCGCCAGCAGCACCGGTTATAATTCACCCCTCCACTTT.

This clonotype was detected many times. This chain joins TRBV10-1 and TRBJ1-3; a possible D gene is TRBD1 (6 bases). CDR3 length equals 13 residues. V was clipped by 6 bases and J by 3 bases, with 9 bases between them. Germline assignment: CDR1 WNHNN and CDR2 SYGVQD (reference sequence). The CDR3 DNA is TGCGCCAGCAGCACAGGGATTGGAAACACCATATATTTT. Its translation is CASSTGIGNTIYF.

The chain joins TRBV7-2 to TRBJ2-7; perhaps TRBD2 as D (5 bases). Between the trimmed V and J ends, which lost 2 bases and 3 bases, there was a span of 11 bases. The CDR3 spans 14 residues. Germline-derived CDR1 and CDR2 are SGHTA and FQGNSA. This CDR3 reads CASSLYIGIYEQYF. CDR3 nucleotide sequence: TGTGCCAGCAGCTTATATATCGGGATCTACGAGCAGTACTTC.

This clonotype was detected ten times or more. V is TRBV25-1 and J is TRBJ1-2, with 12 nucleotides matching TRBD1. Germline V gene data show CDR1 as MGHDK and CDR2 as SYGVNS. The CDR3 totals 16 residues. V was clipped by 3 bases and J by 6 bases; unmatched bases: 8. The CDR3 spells CASSEAGTGGLDGYTF. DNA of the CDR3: TGTGCCAGCAGTGAGGCCGGGACAGGGGGCTTGGATGGCTACACCTTC.

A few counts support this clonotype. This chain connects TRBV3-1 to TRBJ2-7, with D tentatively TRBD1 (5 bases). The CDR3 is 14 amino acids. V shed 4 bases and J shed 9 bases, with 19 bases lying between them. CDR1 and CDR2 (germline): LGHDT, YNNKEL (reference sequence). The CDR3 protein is CASSPLGAPQGQYF. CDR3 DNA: TGTGCCAGCAGCCCACTTGGGGCACCCCAGGGGCAGTACTTC.

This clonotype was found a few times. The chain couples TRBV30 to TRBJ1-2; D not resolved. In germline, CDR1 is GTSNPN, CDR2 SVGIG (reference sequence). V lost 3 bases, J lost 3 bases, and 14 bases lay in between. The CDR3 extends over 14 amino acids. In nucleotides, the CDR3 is TGTGCCTGGAGGTCACCGGCAGGCTACTATGGCTACACCTTC. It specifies CAWRSPAGYYGYTF.

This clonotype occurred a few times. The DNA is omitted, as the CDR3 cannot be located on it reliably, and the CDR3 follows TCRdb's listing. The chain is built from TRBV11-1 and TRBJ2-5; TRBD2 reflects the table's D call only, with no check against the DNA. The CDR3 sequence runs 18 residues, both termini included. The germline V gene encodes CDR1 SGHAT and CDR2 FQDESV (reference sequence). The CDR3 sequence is CASSHSLGTGGPEETQYF.